This entry lists 10 T cell receptor beta chains sequenced from one sample in a study of CD8 T cells in Susac syndrome. Reverse transcription of about 0.5 to 1 ug RNA used random hexamers. One entry per CDR3 protein, called by TCRdb with MiXCR from the immunoSEQ multiplex PCR reads. The data show roughly 130,000 distinct CDR3 sequences, about 94% seen once. Specimen: CD4+ T cells from PBMCs. All receptors derive from a human donor with multiple sclerosis.

The chain uses TRBV20-1 and TRBJ1-5, with D maybe TRBD1 (5 bases). Germline-derived CDR1 and CDR2 are DFQATT and SNEGSKA (reference sequence). V lost 6 bases, J lost 3 bases, and 15 bases lay in between. This CDR3 comprises 14 residues. The CDR3 is CSARPPGYNQPQHF. For the CDR3, the DNA is TGCAGTGCACGTCCCCCAGGGTACAATCAGCCCCAGCATTTT.

This sequence joins TRBV19 and TRBJ2-2; D is possibly TRBD2 (5 bases). The CDR3 loop spans 15 amino acids. Trimming removed 7 bases from V and 0 bases from J, with 12 bases in between. The germline gives CDR1 LNHDA, CDR2 SQIVND (reference sequence). The chain's CDR3 is CASTASRANTGELFF. CDR3 in DNA: TGTGCCAGTACGGCTAGCCGGGCGAACACCGGGGAGCTGTTTTTT.

The chain links TRBV6-6 to TRBJ2-5, with D perhaps TRBD1 (6 bases). Between the trimmed V and J ends, which lost 7 bases and 1 base, there was a span of 16 bases. The length of the CDR3 is 15 residues. Looked up from germline, CDR1 is MNHNY and CDR2 is SVGAGI (reference sequence). Here the CDR3 DNA reads TGTGCCAGCAATCACAGGGATGGGAGCCAAGAGACCCAGTACTTC. The encoded protein is CASNHRDGSQETQYF.

This chain joins TRBV10-3 and TRBJ2-5; TRBD2 matches at 8 bases. CDR1 is ENHRY and CDR2 is SYGVKD in the germline V gene. The junction had 8 bases not matched to a gene; V was cut back by 3 bases and J by 5 bases. The CDR3 extends over 15 amino acids. The CDR3 nucleotides are TGTGCCATCAGTGATTCGGGGGGGGCGATGGAGACCCAGTACTTC. It specifies CAISDSGGAMETQYF.

The genes are TRBV6-2 or TRBV6-3 and TRBJ2-1; 14 nucleotides line up with TRBD2. Germline V gene lookup returns CDR1 MNHEY and CDR2 SVGEGT. V lost 2 bases to trimming and J lost 10 bases; unmatched junction nucleotides: 13. The CDR3 spans 18 residues. Written as DNA, the CDR3 is TGTGCCAGCAGTTACAGAAGTAGCGGACTAGCGGGAGGAAAGGAGCAGTTCTTC. Its translation: CASSYRSSGLAGGKEQFF.

The chain couples TRBV20-1 to TRBJ1-1; unclear D gene. Germline CDR1 and CDR2: DFQATT and SNEGSKA (reference sequence). V lost 2 bases to trimming and J lost 9 bases, with 16 bases between them. The CDR3 has 13 amino acids. CDR3 nucleotides: TGCAGTGCTAGATCCGACCAGAGGGATAAAGCTTTCTTT. Protein product: CSARSDQRDKAFF.

The genes are TRBV7-3 and TRBJ1-2; TRBD1 is a possible D gene (5 bases). Trimming shortened V by 6 bases and J by 8 bases, and 28 bases separated the two germline ends. The CDR3 extends over 17 amino acids. CDR1 and CDR2 from the germline V gene are SGHTA and FQGTGA. CDR3 amino acids: CASSLGEGSFWDGGYTF. The CDR3 nucleotides are TGTGCCAGCAGTCTGGGAGAGGGGTCCTTTTGGGATGGGGGCTACACCTTC. Full variable domain (missing parts from reference TRBV7-3 and TRBJ1-2): GAGVSQTPSNKVTEKGKYVELRCDPISGHTALYWYRQSLGQGPEFLIYFQGTGAADDSGLPNDRFFAVRPEGSVSTLKIQRTERGDSAVYLCASSLGEGSFWDGGYTFGSGTRLTVV.

The chain uses TRBV6-2 or TRBV6-3 and TRBJ1-1, with 9 bases matching TRBD1. The junction had 9 bases not matched to a gene; V was cut back by 6 bases and J by 4 bases. The germline V gene encodes CDR1 MNHEY and CDR2 SVGEGT. The CDR3 runs 15 residues. This CDR3 reads CASRVTGTGPTEAFF. As DNA, the CDR3 is TGTGCCAGCAGAGTCACCGGGACAGGGCCCACTGAAGCTTTCTTT.

In nucleotides, the CDR3 is TGCGCCAGCACCTACCTAGGGGCTAGCGGGATATCCACCGGGGAGCTGTTTTTT. Protein: CASTYLGASGISTGELFF. The chain recombines TRBV5-1 with TRBJ2-2; 9 bases are shared with TRBD2. The ends lost 6 bases at V and 4 bases at J; junction bases unmatched: 16. Germline CDR1 is SGHRS and CDR2 is YFSETQ. This CDR3 region has 18 residues.

The V gene is TRBV6-2 or TRBV6-3, the J gene TRBJ2-3; D is undetermined. The CDR3 contains 13 residues. The V end lost 6 bases, the J end lost 7 bases, and 14 bases lay between the germline ends. CDR1 and CDR2 (germline): MNHEY, SVGEGT. CDR3 in amino acids: CASRPTAQNTQYF. The CDR3 DNA sequence: TGTGCCAGCAGGCCAACGGCACAGAATACGCAGTATTTT.